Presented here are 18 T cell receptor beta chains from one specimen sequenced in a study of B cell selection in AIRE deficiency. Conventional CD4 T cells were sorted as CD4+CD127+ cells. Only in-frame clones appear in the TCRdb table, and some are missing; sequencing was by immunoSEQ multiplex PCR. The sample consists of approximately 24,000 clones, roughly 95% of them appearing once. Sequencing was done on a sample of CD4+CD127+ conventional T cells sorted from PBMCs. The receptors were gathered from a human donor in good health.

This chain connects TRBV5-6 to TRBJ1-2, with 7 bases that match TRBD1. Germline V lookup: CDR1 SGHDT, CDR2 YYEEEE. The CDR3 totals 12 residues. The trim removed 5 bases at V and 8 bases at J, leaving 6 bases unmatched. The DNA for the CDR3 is TGTGCCAGCAGAATGCAGGGGGGCGGCTACACCTTC. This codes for CASRMQGGGYTF.

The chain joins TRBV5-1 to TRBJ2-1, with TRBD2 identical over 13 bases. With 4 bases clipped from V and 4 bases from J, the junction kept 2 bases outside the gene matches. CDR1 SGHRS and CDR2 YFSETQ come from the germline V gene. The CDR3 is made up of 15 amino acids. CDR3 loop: CASSPLAGGYNEQFF. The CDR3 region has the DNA TGCGCCAGCAGCCCACTAGCGGGGGGGTACAATGAGCAGTTCTTC.

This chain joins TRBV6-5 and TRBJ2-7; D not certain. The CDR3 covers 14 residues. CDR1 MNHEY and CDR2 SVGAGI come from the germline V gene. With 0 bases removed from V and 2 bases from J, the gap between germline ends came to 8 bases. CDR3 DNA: TGTGCCAGCAGTTACTCGCGTAACACCTACGAGCAGTACTTC. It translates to CASSYSRNTYEQYF.

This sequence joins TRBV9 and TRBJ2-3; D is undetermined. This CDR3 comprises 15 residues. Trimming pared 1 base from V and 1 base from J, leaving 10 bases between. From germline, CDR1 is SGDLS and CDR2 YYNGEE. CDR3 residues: CASSVLQSRTDTQYF. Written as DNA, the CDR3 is TGTGCCAGCAGCGTATTACAGTCGCGCACAGATACGCAGTATTTT.

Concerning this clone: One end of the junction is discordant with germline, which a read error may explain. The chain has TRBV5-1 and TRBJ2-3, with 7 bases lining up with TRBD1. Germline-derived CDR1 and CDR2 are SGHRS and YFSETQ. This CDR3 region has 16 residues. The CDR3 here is CASSRSGQTLTNTQYF. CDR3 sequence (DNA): TGCGCCAGCAGCAGGTCGGGACAGACCCTCACAAATACGCAGTATTTT. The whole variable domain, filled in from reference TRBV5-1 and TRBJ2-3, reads KAGVTQTPRYLIKTRGQQVTLSCSPISGHRSVSWYQQTPGQGLQFLFEYFSETQRNKGNFPGRFSGRQFSNSRSEMNVSTLELGDSALYLCASSRSGQTLTNTQYFGPGTRLTVL.

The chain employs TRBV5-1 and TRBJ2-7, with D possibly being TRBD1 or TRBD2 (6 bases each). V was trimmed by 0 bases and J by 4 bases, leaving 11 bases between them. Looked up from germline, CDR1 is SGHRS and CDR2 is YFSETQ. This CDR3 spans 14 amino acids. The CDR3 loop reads CASSLEGGLYEQYF. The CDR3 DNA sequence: TGCGCCAGCAGCTTGGAGGGGGGTCTTTACGAGCAGTACTTC.

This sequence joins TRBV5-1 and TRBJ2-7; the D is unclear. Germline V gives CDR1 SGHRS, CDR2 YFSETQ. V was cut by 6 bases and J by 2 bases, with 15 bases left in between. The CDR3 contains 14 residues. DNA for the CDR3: TGCGCCAGCATCCCCGAGCCCGGCCCCTACGAGCAGTACTTC. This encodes CASIPEPGPYEQYF.

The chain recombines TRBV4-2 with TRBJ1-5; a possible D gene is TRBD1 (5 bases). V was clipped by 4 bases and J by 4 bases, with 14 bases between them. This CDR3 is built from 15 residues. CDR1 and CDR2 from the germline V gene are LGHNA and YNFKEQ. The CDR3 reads CASSLNEGLNQPQHF. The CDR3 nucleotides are TGTGCCAGCAGCCTTAACGAGGGACTAAATCAGCCCCAGCATTTT.

DNA of the CDR3: TGTGCCTGGAGTACGGGACAGGGGGGCGAGCAGTACTTC. As protein: CAWSTGQGGEQYF. V and J are TRBV30 and TRBJ2-7; 11 nucleotides match TRBD1. CDR1 GTSNPN and CDR2 SVGIG come from the germline V gene (reference sequence). V lost 2 bases and J lost 6; bases outside the gene matches: 3. The CDR3 is made up of 13 amino acids.

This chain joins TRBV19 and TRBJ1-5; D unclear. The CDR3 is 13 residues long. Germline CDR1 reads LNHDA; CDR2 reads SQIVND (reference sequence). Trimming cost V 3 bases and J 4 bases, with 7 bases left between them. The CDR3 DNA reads TGTGCCAGTAGTATCGACGGAAATCAGCCCCAGCATTTT. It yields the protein CASSIDGNQPQHF.

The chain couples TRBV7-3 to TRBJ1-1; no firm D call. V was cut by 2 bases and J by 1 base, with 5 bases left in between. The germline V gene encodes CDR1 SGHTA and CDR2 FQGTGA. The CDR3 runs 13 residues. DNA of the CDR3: TGTGCCAGCAGCTTAGGCAGGAACACTGAAGCTTTCTTT. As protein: CASSLGRNTEAFF.

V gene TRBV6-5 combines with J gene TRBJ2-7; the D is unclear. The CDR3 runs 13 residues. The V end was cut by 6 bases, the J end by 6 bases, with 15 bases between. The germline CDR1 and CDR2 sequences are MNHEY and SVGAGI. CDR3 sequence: CASSAGPLAEQYF. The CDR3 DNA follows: TGTGCCAGCAGCGCCGGGCCTTTGGCCGAGCAGTACTTC.

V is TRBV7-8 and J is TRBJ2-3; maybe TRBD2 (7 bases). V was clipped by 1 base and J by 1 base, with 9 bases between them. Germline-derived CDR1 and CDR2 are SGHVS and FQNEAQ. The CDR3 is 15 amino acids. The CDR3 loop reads CASSLGGGRTDTQYF. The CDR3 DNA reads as TGTGCCAGCAGCTTAGGCGGGGGCCGCACAGATACGCAGTATTTT.

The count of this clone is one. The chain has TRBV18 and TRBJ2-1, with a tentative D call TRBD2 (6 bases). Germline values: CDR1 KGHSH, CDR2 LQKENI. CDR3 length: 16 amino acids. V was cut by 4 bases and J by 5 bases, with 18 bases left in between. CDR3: CASSRYGGSANNEQFF. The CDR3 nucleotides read TGTGCCAGCTCACGTTATGGGGGGTCGGCGAACAATGAGCAGTTCTTC.

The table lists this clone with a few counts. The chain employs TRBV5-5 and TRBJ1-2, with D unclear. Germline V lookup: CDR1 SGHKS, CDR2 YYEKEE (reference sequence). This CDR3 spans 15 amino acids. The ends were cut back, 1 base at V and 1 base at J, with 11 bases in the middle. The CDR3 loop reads CASSLPTGGNYGYTF. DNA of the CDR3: TGTGCCAGCAGCTTGCCCACGGGCGGTAACTATGGCTACACCTTC. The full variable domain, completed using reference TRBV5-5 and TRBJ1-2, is DAGVTQSPTHLIKTRGQQVTLRCSPISGHKSVSWYQQVLGQGPQFIFQYYEKEERGRGNFPDRFSARQFPNYSSELNVNALLLGDSALYLCASSLPTGGNYGYTFGSGTRLTVV.

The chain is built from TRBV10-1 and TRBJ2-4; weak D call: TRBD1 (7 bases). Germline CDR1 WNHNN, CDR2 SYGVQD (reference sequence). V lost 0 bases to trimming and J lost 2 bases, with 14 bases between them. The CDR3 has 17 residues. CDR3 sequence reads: CASSESSRGEPKNIQYF. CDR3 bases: TGCGCCAGCAGTGAGTCGAGCAGGGGGGAACCCAAAAACATTCAGTACTTC.

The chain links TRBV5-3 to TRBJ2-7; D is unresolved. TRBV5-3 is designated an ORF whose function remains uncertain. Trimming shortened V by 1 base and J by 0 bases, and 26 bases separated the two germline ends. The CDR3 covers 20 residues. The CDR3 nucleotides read TGTGCCAGAAGCTTGAACAACAGCTCTCCCGCGCCCCTAATCTCCTACGAGCAGTACTTC. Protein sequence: CARSLNNSSPAPLISYEQYF.

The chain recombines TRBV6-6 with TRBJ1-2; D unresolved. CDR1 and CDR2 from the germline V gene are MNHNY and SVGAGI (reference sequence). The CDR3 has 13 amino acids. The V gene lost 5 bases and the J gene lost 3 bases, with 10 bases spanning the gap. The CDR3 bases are TGTGCCAGCAGTGACTTCAGATACTATGGCTACACCTTC. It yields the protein CASSDFRYYGYTF.